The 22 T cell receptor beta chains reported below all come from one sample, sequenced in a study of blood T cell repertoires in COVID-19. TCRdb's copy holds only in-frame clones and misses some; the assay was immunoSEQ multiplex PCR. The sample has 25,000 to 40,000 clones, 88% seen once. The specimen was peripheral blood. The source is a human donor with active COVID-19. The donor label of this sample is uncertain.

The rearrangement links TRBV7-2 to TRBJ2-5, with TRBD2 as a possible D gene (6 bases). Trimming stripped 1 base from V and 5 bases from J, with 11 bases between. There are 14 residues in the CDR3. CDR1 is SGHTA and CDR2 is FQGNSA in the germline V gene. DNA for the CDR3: TGTGCCAGCAGCTTAGGCGGGGTAACTGAGACCCAGTACTTC. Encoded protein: CASSLGGVTETQYF.

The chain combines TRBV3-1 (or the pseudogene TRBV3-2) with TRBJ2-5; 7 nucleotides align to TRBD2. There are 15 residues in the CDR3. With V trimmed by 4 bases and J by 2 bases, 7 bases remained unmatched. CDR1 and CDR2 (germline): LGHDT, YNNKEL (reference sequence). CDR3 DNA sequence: TGTGCCAGCAGCCTTCTCCGGGGGGATCAAGAGACCCAGTACTTC. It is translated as CASSLLRGDQETQYF.

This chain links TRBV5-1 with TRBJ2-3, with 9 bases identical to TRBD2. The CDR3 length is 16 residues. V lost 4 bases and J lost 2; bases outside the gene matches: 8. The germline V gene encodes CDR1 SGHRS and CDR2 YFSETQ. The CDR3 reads CASSLVRGGFTDTQYF. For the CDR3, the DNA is TGCGCCAGCAGCCTTGTGCGGGGGGGCTTCACAGATACGCAGTATTTT.

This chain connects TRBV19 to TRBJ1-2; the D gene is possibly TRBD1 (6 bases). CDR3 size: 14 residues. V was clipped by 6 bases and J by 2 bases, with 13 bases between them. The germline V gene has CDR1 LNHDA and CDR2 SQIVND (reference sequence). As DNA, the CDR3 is TGTGCCAGTAGGACGGACAGAGTAAACTATGGCTACACCTTC. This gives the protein CASRTDRVNYGYTF.

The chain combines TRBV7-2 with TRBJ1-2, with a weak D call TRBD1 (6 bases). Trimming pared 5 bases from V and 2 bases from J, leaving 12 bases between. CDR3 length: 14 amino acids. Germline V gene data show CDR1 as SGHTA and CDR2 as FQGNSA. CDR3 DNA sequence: TGTGCCAGCAGCCCCGACAGGAAGAACTATGGCTACACCTTC. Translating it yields CASSPDRKNYGYTF.

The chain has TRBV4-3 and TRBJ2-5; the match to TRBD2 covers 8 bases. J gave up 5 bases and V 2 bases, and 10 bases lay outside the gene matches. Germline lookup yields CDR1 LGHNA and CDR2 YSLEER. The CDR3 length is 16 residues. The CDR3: CASSQSFGGAEETQYF. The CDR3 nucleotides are TGCGCCAGCAGCCAAAGTTTCGGGGGGGCCGAGGAGACCCAGTACTTC.

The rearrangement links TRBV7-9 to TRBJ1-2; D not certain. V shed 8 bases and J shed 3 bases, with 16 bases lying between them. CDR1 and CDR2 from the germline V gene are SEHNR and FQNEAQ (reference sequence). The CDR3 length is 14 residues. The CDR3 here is CASWAESPYYGYTF. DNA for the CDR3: TGTGCCAGCTGGGCCGAGTCCCCCTACTATGGCTACACCTTC.

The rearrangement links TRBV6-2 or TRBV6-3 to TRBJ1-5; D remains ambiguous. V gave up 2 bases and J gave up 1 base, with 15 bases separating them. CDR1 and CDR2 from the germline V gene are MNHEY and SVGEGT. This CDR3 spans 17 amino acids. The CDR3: CASSYRKAVGSNQPQHF. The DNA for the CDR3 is TGTGCCAGCAGTTACCGTAAGGCGGTTGGGAGCAATCAGCCCCAGCATTTT.

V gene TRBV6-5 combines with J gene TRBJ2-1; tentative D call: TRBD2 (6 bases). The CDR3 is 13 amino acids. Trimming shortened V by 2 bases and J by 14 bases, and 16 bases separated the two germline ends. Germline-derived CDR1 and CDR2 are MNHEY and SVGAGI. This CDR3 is CASSYAIRDLKFF. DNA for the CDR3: TGTGCCAGCAGTTACGCGATAAGGGACTTGAAGTTCTTC.

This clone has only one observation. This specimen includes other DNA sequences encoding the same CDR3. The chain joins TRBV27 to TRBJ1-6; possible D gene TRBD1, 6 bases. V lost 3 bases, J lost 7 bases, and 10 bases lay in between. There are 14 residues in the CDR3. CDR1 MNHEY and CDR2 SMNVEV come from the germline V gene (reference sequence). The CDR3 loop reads CASSFGQGNSPLHF. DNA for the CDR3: TGTGCCAGCAGTTTTGGGCAGGGGAATTCACCCCTCCACTTT.

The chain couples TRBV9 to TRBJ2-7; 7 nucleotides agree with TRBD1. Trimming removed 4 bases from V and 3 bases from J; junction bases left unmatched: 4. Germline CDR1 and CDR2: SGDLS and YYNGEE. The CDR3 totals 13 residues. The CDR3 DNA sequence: TGTGCCAGCAGCCCACAGGGGAGCTACGAGCAGTACTTC. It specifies CASSPQGSYEQYF. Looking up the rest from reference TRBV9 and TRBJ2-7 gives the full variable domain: DSGVTQTPKHLITATGQRVTLRCSPRSGDLSVYWYQQSLDQGLQFLIQYYNGEERAKGNILERFSAQQFPDLHSELNLSSLELGDSALYFCASSPQGSYEQYFGPGTRLTVT.

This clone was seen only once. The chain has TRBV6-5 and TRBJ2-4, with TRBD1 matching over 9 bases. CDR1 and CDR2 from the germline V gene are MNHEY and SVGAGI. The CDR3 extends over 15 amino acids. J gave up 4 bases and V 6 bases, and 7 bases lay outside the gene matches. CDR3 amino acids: CASRTSGTGKNIQYF. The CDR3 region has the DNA TGTGCCAGCAGGACCTCCGGGACAGGGAAAAACATTCAGTACTTC.

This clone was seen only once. DNA of the CDR3: TGTGCCAGCAGCTGGTATAGCGGGGCCTACGAGCAGTACTTC. The encoded protein is CASSWYSGAYEQYF. The V and J genes are TRBV7-2 and TRBJ2-7; the match to TRBD2 covers 8 bases. Looked up from germline, CDR1 is SGHTA and CDR2 is FQGNSA. The V and J ends lost 4 bases and 2 bases, in that order; junction bases with no gene match: 4. The CDR3 spans 14 residues.

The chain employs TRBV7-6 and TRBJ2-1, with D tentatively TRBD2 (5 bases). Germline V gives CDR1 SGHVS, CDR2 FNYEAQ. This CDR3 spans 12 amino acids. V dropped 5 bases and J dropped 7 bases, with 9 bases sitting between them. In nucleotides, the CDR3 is TGTGCCAGCAGCGGAAGCGGAAATGAGCAGTTCTTC. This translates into CASSGSGNEQFF.

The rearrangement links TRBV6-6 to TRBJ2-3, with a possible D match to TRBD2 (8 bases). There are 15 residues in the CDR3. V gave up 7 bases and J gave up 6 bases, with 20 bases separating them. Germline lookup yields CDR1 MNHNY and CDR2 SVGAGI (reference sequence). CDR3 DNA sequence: TGTGCCAGCACTCACGGGACTAGGGGGCGGGATACGCAGTATTTT. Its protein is CASTHGTRGRDTQYF.

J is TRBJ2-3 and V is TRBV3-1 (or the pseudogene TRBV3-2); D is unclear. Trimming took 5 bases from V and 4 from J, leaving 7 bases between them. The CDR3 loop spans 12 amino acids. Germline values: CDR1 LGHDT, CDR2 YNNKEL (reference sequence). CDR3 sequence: CASSSVPDTQYF. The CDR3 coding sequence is TGTGCCAGCAGCTCGGTGCCAGATACGCAGTATTTT.

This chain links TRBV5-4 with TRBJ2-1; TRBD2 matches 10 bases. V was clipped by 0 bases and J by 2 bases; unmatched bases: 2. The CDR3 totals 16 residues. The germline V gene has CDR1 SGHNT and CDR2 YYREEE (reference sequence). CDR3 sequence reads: CASSLGAGGTYNEQFF. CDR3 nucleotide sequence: TGTGCCAGCAGCTTGGGAGCGGGGGGGACCTACAATGAGCAGTTCTTC.

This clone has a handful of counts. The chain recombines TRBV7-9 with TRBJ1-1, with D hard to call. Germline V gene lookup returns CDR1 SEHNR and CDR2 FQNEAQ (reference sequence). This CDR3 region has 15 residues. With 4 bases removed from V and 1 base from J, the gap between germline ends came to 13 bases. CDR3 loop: CASSSLRGRNTEAFF. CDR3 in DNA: TGTGCCAGCAGCTCGTTACGCGGCAGGAACACTGAAGCTTTCTTT.

The DNA of the CDR3 is TGTGCCATCAGTCGGACAGGGGGGACAGATACGCAGTATTTT. Protein: CAISRTGGTDTQYF. The chain uses TRBV10-3 and TRBJ2-3, with TRBD1 matching 10 bases. The V and J ends lost 5 bases and 3 bases, in that order; junction bases with no gene match: 2. Germline CDR1 and CDR2: ENHRY and SYGVKD. The CDR3 loop spans 14 amino acids.

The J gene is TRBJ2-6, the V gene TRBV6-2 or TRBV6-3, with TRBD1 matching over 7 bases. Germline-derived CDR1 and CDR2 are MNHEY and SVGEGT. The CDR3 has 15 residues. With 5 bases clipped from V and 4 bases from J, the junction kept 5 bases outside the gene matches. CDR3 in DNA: TGTGCCAGCAGTCGCGAGGGGGCCGGGGCCAACGTCCTGACTTTC. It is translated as CASSREGAGANVLTF.

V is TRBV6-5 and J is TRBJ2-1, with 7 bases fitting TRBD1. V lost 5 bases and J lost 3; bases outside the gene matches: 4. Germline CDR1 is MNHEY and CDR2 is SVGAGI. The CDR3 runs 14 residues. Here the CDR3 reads CASSPDRDYNEQFF. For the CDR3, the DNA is TGTGCCAGCAGTCCTGACAGGGACTACAATGAGCAGTTCTTC.

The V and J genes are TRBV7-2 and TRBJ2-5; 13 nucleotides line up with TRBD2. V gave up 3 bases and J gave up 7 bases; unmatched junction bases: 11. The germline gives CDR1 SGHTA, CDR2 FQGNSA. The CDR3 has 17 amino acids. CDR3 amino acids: CASSFLPGLAGAGTQYF. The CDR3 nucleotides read TGTGCCAGCAGCTTTCTACCCGGACTAGCGGGGGCTGGGACCCAGTACTTC.